Detailed here is one T cell receptor (beta chain). CDR1 SGHRS and CDR2 YFSETQ come from the germline V gene. The CDR3 is made up of 16 amino acids. Trimming took off 3 bases at V and 2 bases at J, with 17 bases between the two ends. The sample originates from a study of shared clonotypes between healthy human individuals. Study at large: The cohort comprised two women and three men. Their ages spanned 18 to 49 years.

Unsorted samples relied on around 100 million PBMCs, which served as the source of genomic DNA. Deep was the level used in running the assay. Several immunoSEQ 96-well plates shared each subset's DNA, each plate a replicate. TCRdb's table, derived via immunoSEQ multiplex PCR, lists solely in-frame clones and lacks some. This repertoire shows around 500,000 clones, roughly 78% found once; its top ten account for less than 15%. This sequence was found in a woman aged 40 to 50 in good health. Some clones in this sample may be carry-over from other donors' samples. Sequenced sample: PBMCs. The chain is built from TRBV5-1 and TRBJ2-5, with D possibly being TRBD2 (5 bases). The CDR3 DNA reads TGCGCCAGCAGCTCGGGAAGTATGGCAGGTCAAGAGACCCAGTACTTC. This encodes CASSSGSMAGQETQYF.